The 4 T cell receptor beta chains listed next were all sequenced from one sample in a study of cytomegalovirus exposure and HLA in healthy donors. Sequencing was performed with immunoSEQ multiplex PCR; in TCRdb, only in-frame clones are kept and a portion is missing. The sample consists of under 250,000 clones, 90% to 95% of them appearing once. What was sequenced was PBMCs. Receptors originate from a woman between 18 and 29 years old in good health and CMV-seronegative.

The chain links TRBV28 to TRBJ2-7; the match to TRBD1 covers 7 bases. The germline CDR1 and CDR2 sequences are MDHEN and SYDVKM. The CDR3 sequence is 14 residues long. With 4 bases clipped from V and 5 bases from J, the junction kept 8 bases outside the gene matches. This CDR3 reads CASSSLDRSNEQYF. DNA for the CDR3: TGTGCCAGCAGTTCTTTGGACAGGAGTAACGAGCAGTACTTC.

The rearrangement links TRBV2 to TRBJ2-2, with 7 bases fitting TRBD2. This CDR3 has 17 residues. J gave up 7 bases and V 5 bases, and 16 bases lay outside the gene matches. CDR1 and CDR2 from the germline V gene are SNHLY and FYNNEI. Here the CDR3 DNA reads TGTGCCAGCAGTCGACTAGCCTCTTCCTCGGTGGGCGGGGAGCTGTTTTTT. It yields the protein CASSRLASSSVGGELFF.

The rearrangement joins TRBV30 to TRBJ1-5, with a possible D match to TRBD1 (5 bases). Germline V gene sequence: CDR1 GTSNPN, CDR2 SVGIG (reference sequence). V lost 2 bases and J lost 7, with 12 bases in between. The CDR3 sequence is 13 residues long. CDR3 sequence: CAWSHPGRQPQHF. DNA of the CDR3: TGTGCCTGGAGTCATCCAGGGCGCCAGCCCCAGCATTTT.

The chain uses TRBV6-5 and TRBJ2-7; TRBD2 agrees at 7 bases. The CDR3 spans 15 residues. V lost 5 bases, J lost 3 bases, and 10 bases stayed unmatched. CDR1 and CDR2 from the germline V gene are MNHEY and SVGAGI. The CDR3 coding sequence is TGTGCCAGCAGTCCCTCGGGTGGGGGGGACTACGAGCAGTACTTC. Translating it yields CASSPSGGGDYEQYF.